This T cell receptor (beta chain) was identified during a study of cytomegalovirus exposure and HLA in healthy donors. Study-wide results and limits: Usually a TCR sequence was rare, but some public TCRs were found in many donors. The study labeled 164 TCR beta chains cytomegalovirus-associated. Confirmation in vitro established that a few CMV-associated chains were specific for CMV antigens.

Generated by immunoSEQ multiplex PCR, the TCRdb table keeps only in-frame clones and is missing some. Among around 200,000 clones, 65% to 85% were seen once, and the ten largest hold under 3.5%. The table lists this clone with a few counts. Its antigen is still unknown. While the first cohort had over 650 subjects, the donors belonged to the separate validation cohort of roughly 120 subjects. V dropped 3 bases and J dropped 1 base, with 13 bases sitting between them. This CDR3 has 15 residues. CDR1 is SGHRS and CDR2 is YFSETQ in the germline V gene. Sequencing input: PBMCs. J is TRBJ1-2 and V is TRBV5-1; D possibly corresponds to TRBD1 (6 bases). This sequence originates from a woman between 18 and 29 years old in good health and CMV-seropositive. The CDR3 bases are TGCGCCAGCAGCTATCTAACACAGGGTAACTATGGCTACACCTTC. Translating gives CASSYLTQGNYGYTF.